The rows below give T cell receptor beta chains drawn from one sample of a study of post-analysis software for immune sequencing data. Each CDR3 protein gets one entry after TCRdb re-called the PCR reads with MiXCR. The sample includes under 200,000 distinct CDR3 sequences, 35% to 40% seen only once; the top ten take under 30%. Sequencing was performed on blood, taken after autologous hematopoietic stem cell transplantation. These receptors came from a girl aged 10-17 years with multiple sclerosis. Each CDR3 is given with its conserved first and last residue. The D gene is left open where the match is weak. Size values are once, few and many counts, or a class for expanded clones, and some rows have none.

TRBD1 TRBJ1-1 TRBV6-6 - CASTTDRGYTEAFF TGTGCCAGCACTACGGACAGGGGCTACACTGAAGCTTTCTTT
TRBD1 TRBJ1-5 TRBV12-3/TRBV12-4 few CASSFRTGRNQPQHF TGTGCCAGCAGTTTTAGGACAGGGCGGAATCAGCCCCAGCATTTT
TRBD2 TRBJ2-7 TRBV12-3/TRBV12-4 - CASSFGSGRYEQYF TGTGCCAGCAGTTTTGGCAGCGGGAGGTACGAGCAGTACTTC
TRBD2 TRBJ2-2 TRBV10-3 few CAISDERGTTGELFF TGTGCCATCAGTGATGAGCGGGGGACCACCGGGGAGCTGTTTTTT
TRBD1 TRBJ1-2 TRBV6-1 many CASSERSGGADGYTF TGTGCCAGCAGTGAAAGGTCAGGGGGCGCAGATGGCTACACCTTC
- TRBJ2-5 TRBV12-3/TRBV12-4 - CATDQLPGKGEQYF TGTGCCACCGACCAACTACCGGGGAAGGGTGAGCAGTACTTC
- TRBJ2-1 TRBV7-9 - CASSFSDGNEQFF TGTGCCAGCAGCTTTAGCGATGGTAATGAGCAGTTCTTC
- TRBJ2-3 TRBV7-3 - CASSRGGTSYTDTQYF TGTGCCAGCAGCAGGGGTGGGACTTCTTACACAGATACGCAGTATTTT
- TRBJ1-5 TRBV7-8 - CASSSGPAQHF TGTGCCAGCAGCTCTGGACCGGCCCAGCATTTT
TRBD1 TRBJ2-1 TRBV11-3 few CASSARTGTNEQFF TGTGCCAGCAGCGCAAGGACAGGGACGAATGAGCAGTTCTTC
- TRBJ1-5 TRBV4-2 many CASSQDWGQPQHF TGTGCCAGCAGCCAAGATTGGGGGCAGCCCCAGCATTTT
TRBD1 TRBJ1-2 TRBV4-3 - CASSQDRGQGRIYGYTF TGCGCCAGCAGCCAAGATAGGGGACAGGGGAGGATCTATGGCTACACCTTC
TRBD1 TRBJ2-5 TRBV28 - CASSLIVGTGGRQTQYF TGTGCCAGCAGTTTAATAGTTGGGACAGGGGGCCGGCAGACCCAGTACTTC
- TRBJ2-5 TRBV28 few CASSSFPTGAQETQYF TGTGCCAGCAGTTCCTTCCCGACAGGAGCACAAGAGACCCAGTACTTC
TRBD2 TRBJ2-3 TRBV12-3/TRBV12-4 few CATLHAGGGRAVDTQYF TGTGCCACCTTACATGCGGGGGGCGGGAGGGCCGTAGATACGCAGTATTTT
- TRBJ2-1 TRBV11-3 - CASSIGYNEQFF TGTGCCAGCAGCATTGGGTACAATGAGCAGTTCTTC
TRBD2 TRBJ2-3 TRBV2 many CASSLSGSVTDTQYF TGTGCCAGCAGCCTTAGCGGGAGTGTCACAGATACGCAGTATTTT
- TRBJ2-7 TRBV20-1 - CSARAPLSEQYF TGCAGTGCTCGCGCCCCCCTCAGCGAGCAGTACTTC
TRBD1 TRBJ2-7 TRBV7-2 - CASSFGQGTYEQYF TGTGCCAGCAGCTTCGGACAGGGAACCTACGAGCAGTACTTC
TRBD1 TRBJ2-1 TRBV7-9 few CASSLGTGVFYNEQFF TGTGCCAGCAGCTTAGGGACAGGGGTTTTCTACAATGAGCAGTTCTTC
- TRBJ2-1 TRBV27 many CASTRGVYNEQFF TGTGCCAGCACCCGCGGAGTCTACAATGAGCAGTTCTTC
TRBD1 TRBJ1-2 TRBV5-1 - CASSLTGQGIGYTF TGCGCCAGCAGCTTGACGGGACAGGGGATTGGCTACACCTTC
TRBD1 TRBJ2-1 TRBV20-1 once CSAIRPGQGFYNEQFF TGCAGTGCCATTCGACCGGGACAGGGTTTTTATAATGAGCAGTTCTTC
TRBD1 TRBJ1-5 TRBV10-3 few CAISESTGGSNQPQHF TGTGCCATCAGTGAGTCCACAGGGGGTAGCAATCAGCCCCAGCATTTT
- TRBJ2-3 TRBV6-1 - CASSEVPLGTQYF TGTGCCAGCAGTGAAGTGCCCCTGGGTACGCAGTATTTT
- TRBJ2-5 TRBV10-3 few CAISDPIAGSQETQYF TGTGCCATCAGCGACCCCATAGCCGGGTCCCAAGAGACCCAGTACTTC
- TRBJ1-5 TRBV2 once CASSQGPLNQPQHF TGTGCCAGCAGCCAAGGACCGTTGAATCAGCCCCAGCATTTT
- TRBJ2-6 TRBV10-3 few CAISESLGANVLTF TGTGCCATCAGTGAGTCCCTGGGGGCCAACGTCCTGACTTTC
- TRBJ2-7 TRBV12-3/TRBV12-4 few CASSLGPHEQYF TGTGCCAGCAGCTTGGGGCCCCACGAGCAGTACTTC
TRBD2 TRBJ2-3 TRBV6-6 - CASKSGLAGGDTQYF TGTGCCAGCAAATCGGGACTAGCGGGAGGAGATACGCAGTATTTT
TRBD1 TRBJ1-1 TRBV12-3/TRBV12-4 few CASSLATGSEAFF TGTGCCAGCAGTTTAGCGACAGGGTCTGAAGCTTTCTTT
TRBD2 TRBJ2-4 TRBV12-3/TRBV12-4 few CASSLGGLENIQYF TGTGCCAGCAGTTTAGGGGGACTAGAGAACATTCAGTACTTC
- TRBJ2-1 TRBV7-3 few CASSLLGGSGFGSGSYNEQFF TGTGCCAGCAGCTTATTGGGTGGTTCGGGCTTCGGGAGCGGTTCCTACAATGAGCAGTTCTTC
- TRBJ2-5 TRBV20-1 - CSGSGQTQETQYF TGCAGTGGTTCGGGACAAACGCAAGAGACCCAGTACTTC
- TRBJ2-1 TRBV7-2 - CASSQLAIFSNEQFF TGTGCCAGCAGCCAGCTAGCGATCTTTAGTAATGAGCAGTTCTTC
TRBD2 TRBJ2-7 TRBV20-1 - CSAREGLAGVYEQYF TGCAGTGCTAGAGAGGGACTAGCAGGGGTCTACGAGCAGTACTTC
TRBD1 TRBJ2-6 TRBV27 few CASSSHRGFSSGANVLTF TGTGCCAGCAGTTCGCACAGGGGCTTTTCCTCAGGGGCCAACGTCCTGACTTTC
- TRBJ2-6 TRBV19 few CASTLGTLSGANVLTF TGTGCCAGTACCCTCGGGACACTCTCTGGGGCCAACGTCCTGACTTTC
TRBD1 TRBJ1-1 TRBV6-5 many CASWTGWSSEAFF TGTGCCAGCTGGACAGGGTGGTCAAGTGAAGCTTTCTTT
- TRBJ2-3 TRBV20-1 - CSARDSAWTAITDTQYF TGCAGTGCTAGAGACTCAGCGTGGACCGCGATCACAGATACGCAGTATTTT
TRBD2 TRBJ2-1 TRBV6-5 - CARVPSGDNEQFF TGTGCCAGAGTGCCTAGCGGAGACAATGAGCAGTTCTTC
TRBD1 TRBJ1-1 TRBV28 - CASSFFQGANTEAFF TGTGCCAGCAGTTTTTTTCAGGGGGCGAACACTGAAGCTTTCTTT
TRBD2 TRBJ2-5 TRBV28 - CASSRLTSGGETQYF TGTGCCAGCAGTCGACTGACTAGCGGTGGGGAGACCCAGTACTTC
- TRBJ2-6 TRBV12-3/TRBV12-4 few CASSLGDMGSGANVLTF TGTGCCAGCAGTTTAGGGGACATGGGTTCTGGGGCCAACGTCCTGACTTTC
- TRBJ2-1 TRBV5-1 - CASSLLAEGHNEQFF TGCGCCAGCAGCTTGTTGGCAGAGGGTCACAATGAGCAGTTCTTC
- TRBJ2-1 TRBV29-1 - CSVEVVNYNEQFF TGCAGCGTTGAAGTGGTGAACTACAATGAGCAGTTCTTC